The source of this TCR beta chain is a study of T cell responses to AZD1222 COVID-19 vaccine. For this clone: As yet, its antigen is unknown.

The assay was immunoSEQ multiplex PCR, and TCRdb's table has in-frame clones only and misses some. Seen here are tens of thousands of clones, around 91% observed once, and the top ten hold 8% to 9.5%. Looked up from germline, CDR1 is LGHNA and CDR2 is YSLEER. V lost 0 bases and J lost 5, with 10 bases in between. The CDR3 has 14 residues. Overall study findings and caveats: Donor demographics were predominantly white British with a female majority; clonal diversity may be underestimated. At study baseline, merely several AZD1222 recipients were seropositive.

The starting material was peripheral blood, obtained on day 0 of AZD1222 vaccination. The TCR was taken from an adult in good health. The chain combines TRBV4-3 with TRBJ1-2, with D perhaps TRBD1 (5 bases). The CDR3 region has the DNA TGCGCCAGCAGCCAAGATCTTAGGGGATATGGCTACACCTTC. It specifies CASSQDLRGYGYTF.